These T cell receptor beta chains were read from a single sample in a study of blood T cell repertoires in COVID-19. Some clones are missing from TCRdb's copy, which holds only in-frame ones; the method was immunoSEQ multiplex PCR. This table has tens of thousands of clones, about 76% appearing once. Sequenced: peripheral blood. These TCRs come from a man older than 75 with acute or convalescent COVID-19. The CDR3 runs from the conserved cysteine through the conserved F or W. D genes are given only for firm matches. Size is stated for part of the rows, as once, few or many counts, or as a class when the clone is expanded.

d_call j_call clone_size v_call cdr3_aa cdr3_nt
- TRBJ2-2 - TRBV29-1 CSVDLKNTGELFF TGCAGCGTTGACCTTAAAAACACCGGGGAGCTGTTTTTT
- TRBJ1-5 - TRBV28 CASSSASGNQPQHF TGTGCCAGCAGTTCTGCATCGGGAAATCAGCCCCAGCATTTT
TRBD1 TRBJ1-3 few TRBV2 CASRPDRGLGNTIYF TGTGCCAGCAGGCCCGACAGGGGCCTGGGAAACACCATATATTTT
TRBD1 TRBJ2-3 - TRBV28 CASSPTGARTDTQYF TGTGCCAGCAGCCCCACAGGGGCCCGCACAGATACGCAGTATTTT
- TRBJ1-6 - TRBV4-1 CASSQNRAGNSPLHF TGCGCCAGCAGCCAAAATAGGGCGGGGAATTCACCCCTCCACTTT
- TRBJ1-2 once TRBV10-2 CASSERGRNYGYTF TGCGCCAGCAGTGAGCGGGGTCGAAACTATGGCTACACCTTC
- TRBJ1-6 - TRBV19 CASSIEGSNSPLHF TGTGCCAGTAGTATAGAAGGGAGTAATTCACCCCTCCACTTT
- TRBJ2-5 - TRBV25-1 CASSRKANQETQYF TGTGCCAGCAGTCGGAAAGCGAACCAAGAGACCCAGTACTTC
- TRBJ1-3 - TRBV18 CASSTGQGTGNTIYF TGTGCCAGCTCGACCGGGCAGGGGACTGGAAACACCATATATTTT
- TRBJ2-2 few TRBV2 CASSYAGELFF TGTGCCAGCTCGTATGCCGGGGAGCTGTTTTTT
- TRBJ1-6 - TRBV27 CASRYMRGNSPLHF TGTGCCAGCAGGTACATGCGGGGGAATTCACCCCTCCACTTT
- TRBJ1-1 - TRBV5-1 CASSFQSLNTEAFF TGCGCCAGCAGCTTTCAGTCGTTGAACACTGAAGCTTTCTTT
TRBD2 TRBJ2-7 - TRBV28 CASSLELAGINEQYF TGTGCCAGCAGTTTAGAGCTAGCGGGAATCAACGAGCAGTACTTC
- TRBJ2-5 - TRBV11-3 CASSLGGPQETQYF TGTGCCAGCAGCTTGGGGGGGCCACAAGAGACCCAGTACTTC
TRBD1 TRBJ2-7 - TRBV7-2 CASSFGQGYEQYF TGTGCCAGCAGCTTCGGACAGGGCTACGAGCAGTACTTC
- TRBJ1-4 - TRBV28 CASSLPAGMNEKLFF TGTGCCAGCAGTTTGCCTGCGGGCATGAATGAAAAACTGTTTTTT
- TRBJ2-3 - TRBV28 CASTSRGTQYF TGTGCCAGCACTTCCCGAGGTACGCAGTATTTT
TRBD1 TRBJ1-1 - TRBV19 CASSSTHRGLSNTEAFF TGTGCCAGTAGTTCGACTCACAGGGGGCTCTCGAACACTGAAGCTTTCTTT
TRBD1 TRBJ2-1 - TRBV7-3 CASSPGQGARFF TGTGCCAGCAGCCCTGGACAGGGGGCTAGGTTCTTC
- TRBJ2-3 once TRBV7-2 CASSLAGAGETQYF TGTGCCAGCAGCTTAGCGGGAGCCGGAGAAACGCAGTATTTT
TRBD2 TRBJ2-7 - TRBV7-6 CASSPRTSGRWEQYF TGTGCCAGCAGCCCTCGGACTAGCGGGAGATGGGAGCAGTACTTC
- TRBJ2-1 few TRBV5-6 CASSLSGLYNEQFF TGTGCCAGCAGCTTGTCGGGACTCTACAATGAGCAGTTCTTC
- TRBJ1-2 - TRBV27 CASRRLLGAYGYTF TGTGCCAGCAGGAGGTTATTGGGGGCCTATGGCTACACCTTC
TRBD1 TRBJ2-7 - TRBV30 CAGGTGAQGYEQYF TGTGCCGGGGGGACAGGGGCTCAAGGCTACGAGCAGTACTTC
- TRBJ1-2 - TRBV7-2 CASSSTLTANYGYTF TGTGCCAGCAGCTCGACATTGACAGCTAACTATGGCTACACCTTC
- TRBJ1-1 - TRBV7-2 CASSLELRTEAFF TGTGCCAGCAGCTTAGAATTAAGGACAGAAGCTTTCTTT
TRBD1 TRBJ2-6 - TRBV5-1 CASSSGTGLRGANVLTF TGCGCCAGCAGTTCCGGGACAGGTCTCAGGGGGGCCAACGTCCTGACTTTC
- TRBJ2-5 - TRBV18 CASSPASQETQYF TGTGCCAGCTCACCAGCGTCCCAAGAGACCCAGTACTTC
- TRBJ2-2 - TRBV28 CASIPEFGGELFF TGTGCCAGCATACCCGAGTTCGGCGGGGAGCTGTTTTTT
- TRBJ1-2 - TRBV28 CASSRGYGYTF TGTGCCAGCAGTCGGGGATATGGCTACACCTTC
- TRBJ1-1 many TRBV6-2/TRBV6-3 CASSTGGTEAFF TGTGCCAGCAGTACGGGAGGGACTGAAGCTTTCTTT
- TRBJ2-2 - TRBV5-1 CASKQVSRTGELFF TGCGCCAGTAAACAGGTCTCAAGGACCGGGGAGCTGTTTTTT
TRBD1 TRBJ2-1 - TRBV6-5 CASSPRDRDYNEQFF TGTGCCAGCAGTCCCCGGGACAGAGATTACAATGAGCAGTTCTTC
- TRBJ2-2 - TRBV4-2 CASSQDPSSYKNTGELFF TGTGCCAGCAGCCAAGATCCCTCTAGCTATAAGAACACCGGGGAGCTGTTTTTT
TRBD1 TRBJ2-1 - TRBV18 CASSLGQGRNNEQFF TGTGCCAGCTCATTGGGACAGGGTCGTAACAATGAGCAGTTCTTC
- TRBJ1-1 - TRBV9 CASSPLGGNTEAFF TGTGCCAGCAGCCCCCTCGGGGGGAACACTGAAGCTTTCTTT
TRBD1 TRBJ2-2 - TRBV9 CASRKGDRGNTGELFF TGTGCCAGCAGGAAGGGGGACAGGGGGAACACCGGGGAGCTGTTTTTT
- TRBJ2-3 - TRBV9 CASSVSGLTTDTQYF TGTGCCAGCAGCGTAAGCGGTCTTACCACAGATACGCAGTATTTT
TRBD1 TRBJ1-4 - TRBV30 CARSGTGPEKLFF TGTGCCCGAAGTGGGACAGGGCCTGAAAAACTGTTTTTT
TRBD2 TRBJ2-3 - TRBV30 CAWSVWREVAGDTQYF TGTGCCTGGAGTGTCTGGAGGGAGGTAGCGGGAGATACGCAGTATTTT
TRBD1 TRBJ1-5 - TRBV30 CAWSPGGDQPQHF TGTGCCTGGTCTCCAGGGGGCGATCAGCCCCAGCATTTT
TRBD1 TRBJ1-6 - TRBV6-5 CASSPTGEDSPLHF TGTGCCAGCAGTCCCACAGGGGAGGATTCACCCCTCCACTTT
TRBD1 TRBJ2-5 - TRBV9 CASSVGQGEETQYF TGTGCCAGCAGCGTAGGACAGGGGGAAGAGACCCAGTACTTC
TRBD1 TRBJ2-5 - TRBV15 CATSRGRGHQETQYF TGTGCCACCAGCAGAGGCAGGGGGCACCAAGAGACCCAGTACTTC
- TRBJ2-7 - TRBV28 CASSTGLLKYEQYF TGTGCCAGCAGTACGGGACTCCTTAAGTACGAGCAGTACTTC
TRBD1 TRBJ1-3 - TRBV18 CASSLDRDYSGNTIYF TGTGCCAGCTCACTGGACAGGGATTACTCTGGAAACACCATATATTTT
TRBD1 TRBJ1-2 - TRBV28 CASKRQGHNNYGYTF TGTGCCAGCAAAAGACAGGGACATAACAACTATGGCTACACCTTC
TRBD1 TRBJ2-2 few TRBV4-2 CASSQDLEQGDNTGELFF TGTGCCAGCAGCCAAGATTTGGAACAGGGGGACAACACCGGGGAGCTGTTTTTT
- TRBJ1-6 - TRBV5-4 CASSHGTSHNSPLHF TGTGCCAGCAGCCATGGGACATCACATAATTCACCCCTCCACTTT
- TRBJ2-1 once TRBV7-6 CASSFRSNEQFF TGTGCCAGCAGCTTTCGCAGTAATGAGCAGTTCTTC
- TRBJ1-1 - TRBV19 CASSSAGYTEAFF TGTGCCAGTAGTTCGGCGGGTTACACTGAAGCTTTCTTT
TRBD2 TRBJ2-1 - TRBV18 CASSPPSGDHNEQFF TGTGCCAGCTCACCACCGAGCGGGGACCATAATGAGCAGTTCTTC
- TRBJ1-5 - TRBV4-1 CASSHPQGKGEGDQPQHF TGCGCCAGCAGCCATCCCCAGGGGAAGGGGGAAGGGGATCAGCCCCAGCATTTT
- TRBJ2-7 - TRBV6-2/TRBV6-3 CASSYSSRLAYEQYF TGTGCCAGCAGTTACTCGAGCAGGCTGGCCTACGAGCAGTACTTC
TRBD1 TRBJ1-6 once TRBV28 CASSPGQTNSPLHF TGTGCCAGCAGTCCGGGACAGACTAATTCACCCCTCCACTTT
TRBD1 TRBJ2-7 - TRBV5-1 CASSLDAGQGYYEQYF TGCGCCAGCAGCTTGGATGCGGGACAGGGGTACTACGAGCAGTACTTC
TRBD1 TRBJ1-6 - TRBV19 CASSNRDSASPLHF TGTGCCAGTAGTAACCGGGACAGCGCTTCACCCCTCCACTTT
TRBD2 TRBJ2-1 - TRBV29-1 CSVGSSGYNEQFF TGCAGCGTTGGGTCTAGCGGGTACAATGAGCAGTTCTTC
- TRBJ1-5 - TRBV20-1 CSASGGGSQPQHF TGCAGTGCTAGTGGAGGGGGTTCACAGCCCCAGCATTTT